The clone carrying this TCR beta chain was observed a few times. Clones were read by immunoSEQ multiplex PCR, and TCRdb kept only the in-frame ones, dropping some. Among approximately 200,000 clones listed, over 60% were seen once. This entry belongs to a study of cytotoxic CD8 clonotypes in ibrutinib-treated CLL. Germline trimming cut 6 bases from V and 8 bases from J; bases unmatched to any gene: 6. Germline V lookup: CDR1 MNHNS, CDR2 SASEGT. This CDR3 is 13 amino acids long. The chain uses TRBV6-1 and TRBJ2-3; 9 positions agree with TRBD1. This clonotype originated in a human donor with chronic lymphocytic leukemia. Here the sequenced sample was PBMCs, taken after 24 months of ibrutinib treatment. The CDR3 DNA reads TGTGCCAGCAGACCGGGGACAGGGAGTACGCAGTATTTT. Protein: CASRPGTGSTQYF.